The 5 T cell receptor beta chains below come from one sample, sequenced in a study of blood T cell repertoires in COVID-19. Some clones are missing from TCRdb's copy, which holds only in-frame ones; the method was immunoSEQ multiplex PCR. This sample yields around 480,000 clones, of which approximately 86% are seen a single time; 0.65% to 0.9% belongs to the top ten. Sequencing was done on a sample of PBMCs or T cells enriched from blood (not recorded which). All receptors come from a woman under 30 who had recovered from COVID-19.

The chain couples TRBV29-1 to TRBJ1-1; the D is unclear. The CDR3 spans 13 residues. CDR1 is SQVTM, CDR2 ANQGSEA, per germline. Trimming took 4 bases from V and 0 from J, leaving 9 bases between them. CDR3 residues: CSVVSIMNTEAFF. CDR3 nucleotides: TGCAGCGTTGTGAGTATAATGAACACTGAAGCTTTCTTT.

The CDR3 region has the DNA TGTGCCAGCAGTGATCCCCAGGGGAACACTGAAGCTTTCTTT. Amino acid sequence: CASSDPQGNTEAFF. The V gene is TRBV2, the J gene TRBJ1-1, with TRBD1 as a possible D gene (5 bases). Germline V gives CDR1 SNHLY, CDR2 FYNNEI. The CDR3 contains 14 residues. V gave up 3 bases and J gave up 1 base, with 9 bases separating them.

The rearrangement uses TRBV6-5 and TRBJ2-7; TRBD1 matches at 7 bases. The length of the CDR3 is 15 residues. V gave up 0 bases and J gave up 3 bases; unmatched junction bases: 5. Germline V gene lookup returns CDR1 MNHEY and CDR2 SVGAGI. The CDR3 DNA follows: TGTGCCAGCAGTTACTCGGGGGACAGCCACTACGAGCAGTACTTC. This translates into CASSYSGDSHYEQYF.

This clone was found once. The chain couples TRBV11-2 to TRBJ2-7, with 7 bases identical to TRBD1. CDR1 and CDR2 from the germline V gene are SGHAT and FQNNGV. The CDR3 sequence is 14 residues long. The V segment lost 5 bases and the J segment 2 bases; nucleotides outside the gene matches: 6. CDR3 protein: CASSPGDRPYEQYF. The CDR3 nucleotides read TGTGCCAGCAGCCCAGGGGACAGACCCTACGAGCAGTACTTC.

This chain joins TRBV4-2 and TRBJ2-1; the match to TRBD2 covers 8 bases. CDR1 is LGHNA, CDR2 YNFKEQ, per germline. Trimming took 2 bases from V and 2 from J; bases not matched to a gene: 5. There are 16 residues in the CDR3. This CDR3 reads CASSQSAGEAYNEQFF. In nucleotides, the CDR3 is TGTGCCAGCAGCCAATCAGCGGGGGAGGCCTACAATGAGCAGTTCTTC.